This T cell receptor (beta chain) was documented in a study of cytomegalovirus exposure and HLA in healthy donors. This CDR3 has 18 residues. The PCR made use of 60 Vbeta and 13 Jbeta primers. Sequenced by immunoSEQ multiplex PCR; TCRdb stores in-frame clones only, minus some. The sample holds 180,000 or so clones; 60% to 80% are singletons and the top ten take 6.3%. The chain combines TRBV12-2 with TRBJ2-3; the listed D gene, TRBD2, was not tested against the DNA. TRBV12-2 is flagged as a pseudogene. Sequencing was performed on PBMCs. This receptor was taken from a man in his forties or fifties in good health and CMV-seropositive. In DNA, the CDR3 is TGTGCAAGTCGCTTAGCGGTCGGACTAGCGGGGCTCACAGATACGCAGTATTTT. Translation: CASRLAVGLAGLTDTQYF.